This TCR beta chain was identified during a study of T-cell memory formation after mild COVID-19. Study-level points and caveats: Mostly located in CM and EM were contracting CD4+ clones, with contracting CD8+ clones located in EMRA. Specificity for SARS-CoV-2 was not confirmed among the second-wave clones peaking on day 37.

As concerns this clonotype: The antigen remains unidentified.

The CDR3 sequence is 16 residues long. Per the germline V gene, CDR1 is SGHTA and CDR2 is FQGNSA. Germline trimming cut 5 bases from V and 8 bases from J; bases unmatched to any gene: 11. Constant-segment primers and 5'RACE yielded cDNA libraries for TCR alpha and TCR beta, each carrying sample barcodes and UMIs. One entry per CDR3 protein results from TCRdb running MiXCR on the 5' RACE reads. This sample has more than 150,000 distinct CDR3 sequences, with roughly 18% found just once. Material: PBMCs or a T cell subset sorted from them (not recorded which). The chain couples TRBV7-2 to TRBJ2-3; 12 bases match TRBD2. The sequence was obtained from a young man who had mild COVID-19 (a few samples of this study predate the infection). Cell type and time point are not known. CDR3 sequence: CASSNHPTSGGGTQYF. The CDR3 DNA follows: TGTGCCAGCAGCAATCACCCGACTAGCGGGGGAGGTACGCAGTATTTT.